Here is one T cell receptor beta chain with its context. The antigen is undetermined. Each of the donors had about 9.9 milliliters of peripheral blood drawn into EDTA-treated Vacutainer tubes. The data were taken from a study of blood T cells in healthy people across ages. At the level of the study: Through template switching, about one barcoded beta molecule was captured per two T cells, as measured in model experiments.

Study findings and constraints: There was a strong correlation between TCR beta diversity and naive T cell percentage. CMV status of donors was unknown, possibly confounding expanded clonotype changes.

V was clipped by 2 bases and J by 6 bases, with 12 bases between them. CDR1 is SGHRS, CDR2 YFSETQ, per germline. This CDR3 contains 14 residues. The second PCR ran roughly 7 to 11 cycles with a sample-barcoded 5' primer and J-beta primers. Each CDR3 protein gets one entry after TCRdb re-called the 5' RACE reads with MiXCR. The sample shows 600,000 to 1,000,000 distinct CDR3 sequences, 58% of them seen only once. The receptor was derived from a man aged 25 to 45 in good health. Sequenced: blood. The chain joins TRBV5-1 to TRBJ2-1, with unresolved D. CDR3: CASSFELNSNEQFF. CDR3 nucleotides: TGCGCCAGCAGCTTCGAACTAAACAGCAATGAGCAGTTCTTC.